This is a list of T cell receptor beta chains from one sample in a study of blood T cell repertoires in COVID-19. Data came from immunoSEQ multiplex PCR; TCRdb stores just in-frame clones and leaves some out. The sample holds tens of thousands of clones, about 91% seen once. The sequencing input was peripheral blood. Every receptor here comes from a man between 70 and 80 years old with active COVID-19. The CDR3 runs from the conserved cysteine through the conserved F or W. D genes are given only for firm matches. For some rows the clone size is stated as once, few or many, or as a class when expanded; others skip it.

J gene: TRBJ2-1
D gene: TRBD1
clone size: NA
V gene: TRBV2
CDR3 DNA: TGTGCCAGCAAAGGCTTCCAGGGGGCTTCGTACAATGAGCAGTTCTTC
CDR3 protein: CASKGFQGASYNEQFF

J gene: TRBJ2-1
D gene: TRBD2
clone size: NA
V gene: TRBV24-1
CDR3 DNA: TGTGCCACCAGTGCCTTAGCGGGAGTAGGCAATGAGCAGTTCTTC
CDR3 protein: CATSALAGVGNEQFF

J gene: TRBJ2-3
D gene: TRBD2
clone size: NA
V gene: TRBV18
CDR3 DNA: TGTGCCAGCTCACCCAGCCTGACTAGCGGGACGGACGAATTT
CDR3 protein: CASSPSLTSGTDEF

J gene: TRBJ2-2
D gene: TRBD2
clone size: NA
V gene: TRBV28
CDR3 DNA: TGTGCCAGCAGCTACAGCGGGAGTAGGACCGGGGAGCTGTTTTTT
CDR3 protein: CASSYSGSRTGELFF

J gene: TRBJ1-2
D gene: TRBD1
clone size: NA
V gene: TRBV27
CDR3 DNA: TGTGCCAGCAGTTCGACAGGGGTTGGCTACACCTTC
CDR3 protein: CASSSTGVGYTF

J gene: TRBJ2-6
D gene: NA
clone size: NA
V gene: TRBV6-5
CDR3 DNA: TGTGCCAGCAGACTAGGGTCTGGGGCCAACGTCCTGACTTTC
CDR3 protein: CASRLGSGANVLTF

J gene: TRBJ1-1
D gene: TRBD1
clone size: NA
V gene: TRBV7-6
CDR3 DNA: TGTGCCAGCAGCTTAGTCCCCCCAGGGGGTTGGAACACTGAAGCTTTCTTT
CDR3 protein: CASSLVPPGGWNTEAFF

J gene: TRBJ2-7
D gene: NA
clone size: NA
V gene: TRBV6-1
CDR3 DNA: TGTGCCAGCAGTTTCGACAGTCCTTCCTACGAGCAGTACTTC
CDR3 protein: CASSFDSPSYEQYF

J gene: TRBJ2-7
D gene: NA
clone size: NA
V gene: TRBV6-5
CDR3 DNA: TGTGCCAGCAGCCCACGACAGCATCCCTACGAGCAGTACTTC
CDR3 protein: CASSPRQHPYEQYF

J gene: TRBJ2-5
D gene: NA
clone size: NA
V gene: TRBV7-9
CDR3 DNA: TGTGCCAGCAGCTTAGGGTTCGGTCTCCAAGAGACCCAGTACTTC
CDR3 protein: CASSLGFGLQETQYF

J gene: TRBJ1-6
D gene: NA
clone size: few
V gene: TRBV11-2
CDR3 DNA: TGTGCCAGCAGCTTAGCCCCCAGCGTGGGTTCACCCCTCCACTTT
CDR3 protein: CASSLAPSVGSPLHF

J gene: TRBJ2-7
D gene: NA
clone size: large
V gene: TRBV9
CDR3 DNA: TGTGCCAGCAGCGTAGCGGGGAGAGACTACGAGCAGTACTTC
CDR3 protein: CASSVAGRDYEQYF

J gene: TRBJ1-1
D gene: NA
clone size: NA
V gene: TRBV5-4
CDR3 DNA: TGTGCCAGCAGCTTCACCGCGGGGATGAACACTGAAGCTTTCTTT
CDR3 protein: CASSFTAGMNTEAFF

J gene: TRBJ2-1
D gene: NA
clone size: NA
V gene: TRBV24-1
CDR3 DNA: TGTGCCACCAGTGCCCCGGGACTTTCCTACAATGAGCAGTTCTTC
CDR3 protein: CATSAPGLSYNEQFF

J gene: TRBJ1-5
D gene: NA
clone size: NA
V gene: TRBV6-5
CDR3 DNA: TGTGCCAGCAGGGGAACAGGTAATAGCAATCAGCCCCAGCATTTT
CDR3 protein: CASRGTGNSNQPQHF

J gene: TRBJ1-4
D gene: TRBD1
clone size: NA
V gene: TRBV2
CDR3 DNA: TGTGCCAGCAGTTCGGGACAGCTCCTTTCAACTAATGAAAAACTGTTTTTT
CDR3 protein: CASSSGQLLSTNEKLFF

J gene: TRBJ2-5
D gene: NA
clone size: NA
V gene: TRBV9
CDR3 DNA: TGTGCCAGCAGCGTCAGCGAGGAGACCCAGTACTTC
CDR3 protein: CASSVSEETQYF

J gene: TRBJ2-7
D gene: NA
clone size: NA
V gene: TRBV24-1
CDR3 DNA: TGTGCCACCAGTCTCTCGACGACAGGTCCCTACGAGCAGTACTTC
CDR3 protein: CATSLSTTGPYEQYF

J gene: TRBJ1-3
D gene: TRBD1
clone size: NA
V gene: TRBV7-2
CDR3 DNA: TGTGCCAGCAGCCGTCTCCAGGGGGGCCAAAACACCATATATTTT
CDR3 protein: CASSRLQGGQNTIYF

J gene: TRBJ1-1
D gene: NA
clone size: NA
V gene: TRBV7-9
CDR3 DNA: TGTGCCAGCAACCCCCTCCAGGGTAACACTGAAGCTTTCTTT
CDR3 protein: CASNPLQGNTEAFF